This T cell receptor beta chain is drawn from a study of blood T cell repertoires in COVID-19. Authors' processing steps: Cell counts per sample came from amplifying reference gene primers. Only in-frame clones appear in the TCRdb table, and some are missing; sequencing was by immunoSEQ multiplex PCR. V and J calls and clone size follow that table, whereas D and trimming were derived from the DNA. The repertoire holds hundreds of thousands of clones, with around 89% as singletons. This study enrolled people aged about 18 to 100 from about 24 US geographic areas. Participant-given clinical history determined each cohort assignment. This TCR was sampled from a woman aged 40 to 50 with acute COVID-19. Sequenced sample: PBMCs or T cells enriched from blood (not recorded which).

In nucleotides, the CDR3 is TGTGCCAGCAGCTTGGAAGGGGGAGGCAATCAGCCCCAGCATTTT. Translation gives CASSLEGGGNQPQHF. The chain joins TRBV5-5 to TRBJ1-5; possibly TRBD1 for D (6 bases). Trimming stripped 0 bases from V and 2 bases from J, with 9 bases between. The CDR3 is 15 residues long. Germline V gene data show CDR1 as SGHKS and CDR2 as YYEKEE (reference sequence).